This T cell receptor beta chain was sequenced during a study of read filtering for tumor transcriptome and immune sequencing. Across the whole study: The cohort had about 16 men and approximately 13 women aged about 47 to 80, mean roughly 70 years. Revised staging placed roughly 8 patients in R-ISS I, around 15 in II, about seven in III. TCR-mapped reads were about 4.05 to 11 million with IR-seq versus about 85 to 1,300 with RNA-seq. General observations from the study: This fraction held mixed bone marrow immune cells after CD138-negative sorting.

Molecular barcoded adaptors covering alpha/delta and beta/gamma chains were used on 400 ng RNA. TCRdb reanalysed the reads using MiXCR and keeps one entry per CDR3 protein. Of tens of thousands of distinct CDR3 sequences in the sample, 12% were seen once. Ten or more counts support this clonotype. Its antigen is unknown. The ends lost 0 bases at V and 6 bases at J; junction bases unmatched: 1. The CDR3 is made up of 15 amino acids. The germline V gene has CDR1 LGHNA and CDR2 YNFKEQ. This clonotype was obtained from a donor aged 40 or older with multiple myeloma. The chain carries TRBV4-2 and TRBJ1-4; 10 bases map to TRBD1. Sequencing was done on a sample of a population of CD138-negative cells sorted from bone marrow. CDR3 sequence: CASSQDGQGDEKLFF. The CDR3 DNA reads TGTGCCAGCAGCCAAGATGGACAGGGGGATGAAAAACTGTTTTTT.